Detailed here is one T cell receptor beta chain. What it binds is unknown. Trimming pared 1 base from V and 3 bases from J, leaving 16 bases between. The CDR3 covers 16 residues. Per the germline V gene, CDR1 is MNHEY and CDR2 is SVGEGT. Treatment reported: around 19 received Ad26.COV2.S at low or high dose, single or two shots; about 5 received placebo; per-sample allocation not given. Specimen acquisition occurred on day 63 following the initial vaccine or placebo injection. These data come from a study of Ad26.COV2.S vaccination and SARS-CoV-2 variants. Looking at the study overall: A COV1001 Ad26.COV2.S trial-arm participant provided the sample. General study results and limits: The TCR breadth and depth analyses may have understated or missed part of the total T cell responses. After vaccination, substantial breadth of spike-specific CD8+ and CD4+ responses was reported. Spike-specific TCR breadth was greater in vaccine than placebo recipients.

TCRdb's table, derived via immunoSEQ multiplex PCR, lists solely in-frame clones and lacks some. The profile shows 400,000 to 500,000 clones, roughly 87% of them singletons. The clonotype originates from a person between 18 and 65 years old who received the Ad26.COV2.S COVID-19 vaccine or a placebo. The chain recombines TRBV6-2 or TRBV6-3 with TRBJ2-7; possibly TRBD1 for D (6 bases). The source material was peripheral blood, sampled in a trial of Ad26.COV2.S vaccine versus placebo. CDR3 residues: CASSYCRQGTLYEQYV. DNA for the CDR3: TGTGCCAGCAGTTACTGTCGCCAGGGGACACTCTACGAGCAGTACGTC.